Listed here are 28 T cell receptor beta chains from one sample, sequenced in a study of molecular identifiers for immune sequencing clone quantification. MiXCR, run by TCRdb on the PCR reads, gives a single entry per CDR3 protein. The table records over 100,000 distinct CDR3 sequences, less than 35% of them present only once. What was sequenced was naive CD8+ T cells from blood, with Jurkat cell RNA spiked in. Described subset: FACS-sorted CD8+CD4-CCR7+CD45RA+ naive T cells. The source of these receptors is a human donor in good health. Some libraries in this study had Jurkat cell RNA spiked in.

This clonotype was counted only a few times. The V gene is TRBV11-2, the J gene TRBJ1-5; unclear D gene. Deletions cut 2 bases from V and 1 base from J, with 9 bases between. The CDR3 runs to 15 residues. Germline lookup yields CDR1 SGHAT and CDR2 FQNNGV. CDR3 loop: CASSLWGASNQPQHF. The CDR3 DNA is TGTGCCAGCAGCTTATGGGGTGCCAGCAATCAGCCCCAGCATTTT.

The chain is built from TRBV28 and TRBJ1-4; perhaps TRBD1 as D (5 bases). The DNA end favors TRBJ2-3, so the J call may be wrong. The CDR3 has 17 residues. From germline, CDR1 is MDHEN and CDR2 SYDVKM. This chain's CDR3 is CASRVETALSTNEKQYF. The CDR3 DNA follows: TGTGCCAGTAGGGTGGAGACAGCCTTGTCAACTAATGAAAAACAGTATTTT.

The CDR3 reads CASGPGLDYEQYF. As DNA, the CDR3 is TGTGCCAGCGGCCCGGGACTAGACTACGAGCAGTACTTC. The chain employs TRBV9 and TRBJ2-7, with 8 bases fitting TRBD2. Germline lookup yields CDR1 SGDLS and CDR2 YYNGEE. After removal of 7 bases from V and 3 bases from J, the junction contained 6 bases not matched to a gene. This CDR3 comprises 13 residues.

The chain joins TRBV28 to TRBJ2-7; D is tentatively TRBD1 or TRBD2 (5 bases each). Looked up from germline, CDR1 is MDHEN and CDR2 is SYDVKM. The CDR3 length is 15 residues. Trimming removed 3 bases from V and 1 base from J, with 13 bases in between. The CDR3 spells CASSFSGPGSYEQYF. CDR3 nucleotide sequence: TGTGCCAGCAGTTTTTCGGGACCGGGATCCTACGAGCAGTACTTC.

Details on this clonotype: A read error may account for a junction end that differs from germline. The rearrangement uses TRBV7-6 and TRBJ2-3; D remains ambiguous. This CDR3 comprises 16 residues. Germline CDR1 is SGHVS and CDR2 is FNYEAQ. The CDR3, as DNA: TGTGCCAGCAGCTTAGACCAGGCCGGTGATGGGGATACGCAGAATTTT. Protein product: CASSLDQAGDGDTQNF. The full variable domain, its missing parts supplied by reference TRBV7-6 and TRBJ2-3, is GAGVSQSPRYKVTKRGQDVALRCDPISGHVSLYWYRQALGQGPEFLTYFNYEAQQDKSGLPNDRFSAERPEGSISTLTIQRTEQRDSAMYRCASSLDQAGDGDTQNFGPGTRLTVL.

This clonotype was recorded a few times. V and J are TRBV27 and TRBJ2-3; D is ambiguous. Trimming shortened V by 2 bases and J by 4 bases, and 7 bases separated the two germline ends. This CDR3 spans 13 amino acids. Germline loops: CDR1 MNHEY, CDR2 SMNVEV (reference sequence). CDR3 DNA sequence: TGTGCCAGCAGTTTAGGTTTCCCAGATACGCAGTATTTT. Translation gives CASSLGFPDTQYF.

Note on this clonotype: The conserved final phenylalanine or tryptophan is absent from the CDR3, which likely points to a read error. The rearrangement links TRBV28 to TRBJ2-7; 7 bases are a match to TRBD1. CDR3 length equals 14 residues. Trimming took 5 bases from V and 3 from J; bases not matched to a gene: 7. Germline V lookup: CDR1 MDHEN, CDR2 SYDVKM. CDR3 protein: CASSPRTGDYEQYY. As DNA, the CDR3 is TGTGCCAGCAGTCCGAGGACAGGAGACTACGAGCAGTACTAC.

The chain recombines TRBV11-3 with TRBJ2-1; TRBD2 matches at 10 bases. CDR1 and CDR2 from the germline V gene are SGHNT and YENEEA. The CDR3 is 16 amino acids. V shed 8 bases, J shed 2 bases, and the junction held 9 bases outside the gene matches. The CDR3 is CASCAHGTSAYNEQFF. DNA of the CDR3: TGTGCCAGCTGCGCCCACGGGACTAGCGCCTACAATGAGCAGTTCTTC.

The chain links TRBV27 to TRBJ1-5, with TRBD1 matching over 9 bases. The CDR3 spans 14 residues. The V and J ends lost 8 bases and 4 bases, in that order; junction bases with no gene match: 6. Germline V CDR1 and CDR2: MNHEY, SMNVEV (reference sequence). The CDR3 reads CASSPTGGNQPQHF. Written as DNA, the CDR3 is TGTGCCAGCTCTCCGACAGGGGGAAATCAGCCCCAGCATTTT.

This clonotype has at least ten counts. The V gene is TRBV12-3 or TRBV12-4, the J gene TRBJ2-4; 14 bases are shared with TRBD2. V was clipped by 4 bases and J by 9 bases; unmatched bases: 14. The CDR3 is 18 residues long. CDR3 nucleotide sequence: TGTGCCAGCAGTTCCAAAATCGGGACTAGCGGGAGAGAGGGCATTCAGTACTTC. Translated: CASSSKIGTSGREGIQYF.

As for this clonotype: This may come from a read error, since a much larger clone is one base off. The chain combines TRBV28 with TRBJ2-4; D is perhaps TRBD1 or TRBD2 (6 bases each). The CDR3 totals 11 residues. Germline CDR1 and CDR2: MDHEN and SYDVKM. The DNA for the CDR3 is TGTGCCAGCAGGGGGGCAGGGACTCTGGACTTC. Residues: CASRGAGTLDF.

Many counts were recorded for this clonotype. The rearrangement uses TRBV11-2 and TRBJ2-7, with 7 bases fitting TRBD2. This CDR3 has 14 amino acids. Germline CDR1 is SGHAT and CDR2 is FQNNGV. Trimming took 3 bases from V and 2 from J; bases not matched to a gene: 4. The DNA for the CDR3 is TGTGCCAGCAGCTTGGGCGGGAGTACCTACGAGCAGTACTTC. Its translation: CASSLGGSTYEQYF.

This clonotype was seen ten or more times. The rearrangement joins TRBV5-1 to TRBJ2-7; D is uncertain. CDR3 length: 13 amino acids. V lost 4 bases and J 3 bases, leaving 11 bases between the germline ends. Looked up from germline, CDR1 is SGHRS and CDR2 is YFSETQ. CDR3 in amino acids: CASSPGVGYEQYF. In DNA form, the CDR3 reads TGCGCCAGCAGCCCCGGAGTGGGCTACGAGCAGTACTTC.

Note on this clonotype: This may come from a read error, since a much larger clone is one base off. V usage is TRBV7-2 and J usage is TRBJ2-7; no definite D call. Germline values: CDR1 SGHTA, CDR2 FQGNSA. V was clipped by 3 bases and J by 6 bases, with 15 bases between them. The CDR3 runs 14 residues. This CDR3 reads CASSFICPSREQYF. CDR3 coding DNA: TGTGCCAGCAGCTTCATATGCCCGTCCCGCGAGCAGTACTTC.

This clonotype was counted between two and nine times. J is TRBJ2-6 and V is TRBV27; D is undetermined. Germline lookup yields CDR1 MNHEY and CDR2 SMNVEV (reference sequence). CDR3 length: 15 amino acids. The ends were cut back, 3 bases at V and 2 bases at J, with 8 bases in the middle. CDR3 protein: CASSLGDPGANVLTF. Here the CDR3 DNA reads TGTGCCAGCAGTTTGGGCGACCCTGGGGCCAACGTCCTGACTTTC.

J is TRBJ2-5 and V is TRBV7-9; a weak D match, TRBD2 (6 bases). The CDR3 length is 14 residues. The germline V gene encodes CDR1 SEHNR and CDR2 FQNEAQ (reference sequence). Trimming stripped 2 bases from V and 4 bases from J, with 11 bases between. The CDR3 loop is CASSLTEGSETQYF. The CDR3 nucleotides read TGTGCCAGCAGCTTAACGGAGGGATCAGAGACCCAGTACTTC.

Regarding this clonotype: Given a much more abundant clone one base away, this may be a read error. The CDR3 bases are TGTGCCAGCAGCTTAACTGGAGGGAGTCGGGAAAAACTGTTTTTT. It translates to CASSLTGGSREKLFF. This chain joins TRBV7-3 and TRBJ1-4; D gene uncertain. The CDR3 covers 15 residues. Trimming pared 0 bases from V and 8 bases from J, leaving 13 bases between. Germline V CDR1 and CDR2: SGHTA, FQGTGA.

This clonotype was counted a few times. A read error may explain this, as a much larger clone is one base away. The chain employs TRBV28 and TRBJ2-7; no clear D. CDR1 MDHEN and CDR2 SYDVKM come from the germline V gene. Deletions cut 5 bases from V and 3 bases from J, with 11 bases between. This CDR3 is 13 amino acids long. CDR3 sequence reads: CASSPTLCYEQYF. The CDR3 DNA sequence: TGTGCCAGCAGTCCGACCCTGTGCTACGAGCAGTACTTC.

This chain connects TRBV28 to TRBJ1-5, with TRBD1 matching 7 bases. Germline CDR1 is MDHEN and CDR2 is SYDVKM. The V gene end was trimmed by 1 base and the J gene end by 5 bases; junction bases not matched to a gene: 8. The CDR3 extends over 16 amino acids. The CDR3 bases are TGTGCCAGCAGTTTATTCATTAGGGGGCGCGATCAGCCCCAGCATTTT. Its translation: CASSLFIRGRDQPQHF.

V gene TRBV7-9 combines with J gene TRBJ2-1; tentatively, D is TRBD2 (6 bases). The CDR3 loop spans 17 amino acids. Trimming removed 1 base at V and 1 base at J, with 14 bases between. Germline V gives CDR1 SEHNR, CDR2 FQNEAQ (reference sequence). CDR3 region: CASSLEEGRASYNEQFF. The CDR3 DNA is TGTGCCAGCAGCTTAGAGGAGGGCAGGGCTTCCTACAATGAGCAGTTCTTC.

As regards this clonotype: With a much larger clone just one base away, this may be a read error. The chain is built from TRBV7-9 and TRBJ2-3; TRBD2 is a possible D gene (5 bases). CDR1 is SEHNR, CDR2 FQNEAQ, per germline (reference sequence). The CDR3 is 11 residues long. With 8 bases removed from V and 5 bases from J, the gap between germline ends came to 8 bases. Written as DNA, the CDR3 is TGTGCCAGCGGGAGTTTAGATACGCAGTATTTT. It codes for CASGSLDTQYF.

This clonotype was counted between two and nine times. The gene calls are TRBV28 and TRBJ1-5; the D is unclear. Per germline, CDR1 MDHEN and CDR2 SYDVKM. This CDR3 has 17 residues. Trimming cost V 2 bases and J 4 bases, with 18 bases left between them. The CDR3 region is CASSLISYSQRNQPQHF. The CDR3 DNA reads TGTGCCAGCAGTTTAATATCTTATTCCCAAAGGAATCAGCCCCAGCATTTT. Variable domain in full (rest from reference TRBV28 and TRBJ1-5): DVKVTQSSRYLVKRTGEKVFLECVQDMDHENMFWYRQDPGLGLRLIYFSYDVKMKEKGDIPEGYSVSREKKERFSLILESASTNQTSMYLCASSLISYSQRNQPQHFGDGTRLSIL.

This clonotype has ten or more counts. The chain employs TRBV29-1 and TRBJ2-2; D is unclear. CDR1 and CDR2 (germline): SQVTM, ANQGSEA. The CDR3 loop spans 11 amino acids. With 4 bases removed from V and 4 bases from J, the gap between germline ends came to 4 bases. CDR3 sequence: CSVASTGELFF. CDR3 bases: TGCAGCGTTGCCAGCACCGGGGAGCTGTTTTTT.

This clonotype showed up many times. V usage is TRBV5-6 and J usage is TRBJ2-4, with D possibly TRBD1 on 5 matching bases. This CDR3 region has 16 residues. V was trimmed by 0 bases and J by 7 bases, leaving 17 bases between them. Germline CDR1 and CDR2: SGHDT and YYEEEE. As DNA, the CDR3 is TGTGCCAGCAGCTTGGGAACAGGCCAGGCGTGGAACATTCAGTACTTC. Its translation: CASSLGTGQAWNIQYF. Looking up the rest from reference TRBV5-6 and TRBJ2-4 gives the full variable domain: DAGVTQSPTHLIKTRGQQVTLRCSPKSGHDTVSWYQQALGQGPQFIFQYYEEEERQRGNFPDRFSGHQFPNYSSELNVNALLLGDSALYLCASSLGTGQAWNIQYFGAGTRLSVL.

The gene calls are TRBV19 and TRBJ2-3; tentative D call: TRBD1 (6 bases). This CDR3 is built from 15 residues. In germline, CDR1 is LNHDA, CDR2 SQIVND (reference sequence). Trimming shortened V by 1 base and J by 2 bases, and 10 bases separated the two germline ends. The CDR3 region is CASSIAQGYTDTQYF. CDR3 nucleotide sequence: TGTGCCAGTAGTATAGCACAGGGATACACAGATACGCAGTATTTT.

As concerns this clonotype: The conserved phenylalanine or tryptophan is not found at the CDR3 terminus, so this likely reflects a read error. This chain joins TRBV5-6 and TRBJ2-7; no clear D gene. Deletions cut 0 bases from V and 6 bases from J, with 10 bases between. Germline CDR1 and CDR2: SGHDT and YYEEEE. The CDR3 spans 13 residues. CDR3 DNA: TGTGCCAGCAGCTTGGGGGCGCCTTTCGAGCAGTACTAC. It is translated as CASSLGAPFEQYY.

A note on this clonotype: A read error may produce the germline difference seen at one junction end. The chain carries TRBV6-2 or TRBV6-3 and TRBJ1-1; D remains ambiguous. The germline V gene encodes CDR1 MNHEY and CDR2 SVGEGT. The length of the CDR3 is 15 residues. The DNA of the CDR3 is TGTGCCAGCAGCAGGACCGGCCTCGGGAACACTGGAGCTATCTTT. As protein: CASSRTGLGNTGAIF.

This sequence joins TRBV6-5 and TRBJ1-5; no firm D call. Germline V gene sequence: CDR1 MNHEY, CDR2 SVGAGI. This CDR3 has 20 amino acids. V shed 5 bases and J shed 0 bases, with 26 bases lying between them. The CDR3 region has the DNA TGTGCCAGCAGTACCTTAACTCCGACCGCAGGTGGATATAGCAATCAGCCCCAGCATTTT. Amino acids: CASSTLTPTAGGYSNQPQHF.